This record covers a single T cell receptor beta chain. In the same sample, other DNA sequences code for this CDR3. Original handling: Amplification from reference gene primers served as the basis for estimated nucleated cell counts. Sequenced by immunoSEQ multiplex PCR; TCRdb stores in-frame clones only, minus some. Clone size and the V and J calls come from that table; the DNA yielded D and trimming. The sample consists of under 500,000 clones, around 91% of them appearing once. Germline V CDR1 and CDR2: KGHSH, LQKENI. This CDR3 has 15 amino acids. V lost 3 bases and J lost 1; bases outside the gene matches: 2. This sample was included in a study of blood T cell repertoires in COVID-19. In the study overall: Samples came from the United States, Italy and Spain, spanning acute and convalescent COVID-19.

The rearrangement joins TRBV18 to TRBJ2-7, with 11 bases lining up with TRBD1. This clonotype was obtained from a man aged 25-45 years who had recovered from COVID-19. Specimen: PBMCs or T cells enriched from blood (not recorded which). CDR3 coding DNA: TGTGCCAGCTCACCCGGGACAGGGGGGTCCTACGAGCAGTACTTC. The encoded protein is CASSPGTGGSYEQYF.